This TCR beta chain derives from a study of molecular identifiers for immune sequencing clone quantification. On the study more broadly: Replicates split RNA from about 20,000 or 100,000 naive CD8 cells five ways, and the researchers sequenced four portions.

TCRdb fed the PCR reads into MiXCR, producing one record per CDR3 protein. The table includes about 510,000 distinct CDR3 sequences, around 25% detected once. In germline, CDR1 is SGHRS, CDR2 YFSETQ. The length of the CDR3 is 17 residues. With 1 base removed from V and 2 bases from J, the gap between germline ends came to 17 bases. This clonotype occurred many times. RNA fractions of 10%, 30% or 50% and roughly 17,000 to 1,100,000 sorted cells were the source of naive CD8 libraries. The receptor was isolated from a human donor in good health. Some libraries in this study had Jurkat cell RNA spiked in. The sample consisted of naive CD8+ T cells from blood, with Jurkat cell RNA spiked in. As to subset: FACS-sorted CD8+CD4-CCR7+CD45RA+ naive T cells. The chain employs TRBV5-1 and TRBJ2-3, with D possibly called TRBD1 or TRBD2 (6 bases each). The DNA for the CDR3 is TGCGCCAGCAGCTTGTCCCCAGGGGACTTTAACACAGATACGCAGTATTTT. Amino acid sequence: CASSLSPGDFNTDTQYF.